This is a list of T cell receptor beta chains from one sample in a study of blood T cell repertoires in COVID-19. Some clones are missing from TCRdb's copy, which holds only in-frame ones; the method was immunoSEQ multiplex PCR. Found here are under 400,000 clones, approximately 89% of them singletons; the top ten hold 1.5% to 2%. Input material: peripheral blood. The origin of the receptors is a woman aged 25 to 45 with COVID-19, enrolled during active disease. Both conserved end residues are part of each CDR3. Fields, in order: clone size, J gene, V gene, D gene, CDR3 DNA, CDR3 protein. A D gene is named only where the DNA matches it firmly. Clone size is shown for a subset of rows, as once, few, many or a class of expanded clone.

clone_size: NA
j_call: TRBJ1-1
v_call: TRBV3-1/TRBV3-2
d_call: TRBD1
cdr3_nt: TGTGCCAGCAGTCCCGGGACAGGGGCCACTGAAGCTTTCTTT
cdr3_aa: CASSPGTGATEAFF

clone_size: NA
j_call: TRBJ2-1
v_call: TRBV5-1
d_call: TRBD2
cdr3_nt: TGCGCCAGCAGCTTGGGACTAGCGGGGCGATCCTACAATGAGCAGTTCTTC
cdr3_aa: CASSLGLAGRSYNEQFF

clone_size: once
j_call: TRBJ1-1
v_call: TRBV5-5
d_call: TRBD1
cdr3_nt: TGTGCCAGCAGCTTGGATTCGGCTGCGGGACAGGAAGCTTTCTTT
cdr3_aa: CASSLDSAAGQEAFF

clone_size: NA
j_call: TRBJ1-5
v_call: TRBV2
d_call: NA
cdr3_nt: TGTGCCAGCAGTGACGAGGATCAGCCCCAGCATTTT
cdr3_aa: CASSDEDQPQHF

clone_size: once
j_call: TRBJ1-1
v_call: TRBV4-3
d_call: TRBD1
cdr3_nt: TGCGCCAGCAGCCAAGGGGGGACAGAGGGTGAAGCTTTCTTT
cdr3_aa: CASSQGGTEGEAFF

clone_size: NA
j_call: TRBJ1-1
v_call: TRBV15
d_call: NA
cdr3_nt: TGTGCCACCAGCAGGCCCCGTTGGGAGGGGTACCCTGAAGCTTTCTTT
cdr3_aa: CATSRPRWEGYPEAFF

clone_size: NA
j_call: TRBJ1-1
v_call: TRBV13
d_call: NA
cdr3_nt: TGTGCCAGCAGCCCAAGGACTTTAGGGTCCACTGAAGCTTTCTTT
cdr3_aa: CASSPRTLGSTEAFF

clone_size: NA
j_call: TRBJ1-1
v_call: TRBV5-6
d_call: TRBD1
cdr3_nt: TGTGCCAGCACCGAACAGGGGACCCCGAACACTGAAGCTTTCTTT
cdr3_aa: CASTEQGTPNTEAFF

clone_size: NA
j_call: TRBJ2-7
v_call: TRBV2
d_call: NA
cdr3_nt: TGTGCCAGCAGGGGAGGTAGGGCAGGGATCTACGAGCAGTACTTC
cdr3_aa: CASRGGRAGIYEQYF

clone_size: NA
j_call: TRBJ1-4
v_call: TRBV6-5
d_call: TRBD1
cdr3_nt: TGTGCCAGCAGCAGACAGGGTCATGAAAAACTGTTTTTT
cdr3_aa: CASSRQGHEKLFF

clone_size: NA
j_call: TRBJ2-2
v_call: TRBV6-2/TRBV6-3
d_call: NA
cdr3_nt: TGTGCCAGCAGTCTAACAGGGCCCTACACCGGGGAGCTGTTTTTT
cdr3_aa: CASSLTGPYTGELFF

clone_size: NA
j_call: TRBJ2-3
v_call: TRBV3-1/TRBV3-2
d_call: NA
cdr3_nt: TGTGCCAGTACTGAGGGGGGGCACGTCAACACAGATACGCAGTATTTT
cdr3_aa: CASTEGGHVNTDTQYF